This TCR beta chain was sequenced during a study of T cell clonality in common variable immunodeficiency. The study, taken as a whole, reports: Compared with healthy controls, CVID subjects showed increased TCRbeta clonality, mostly in about a third. Reportedly, TCR beta sequences from common variable immunodeficiency showed fewer deletions and N-nucleotide insertions. Fewer TCRbeta clones were shared among CVID subjects than controls.

Generated by immunoSEQ multiplex PCR, the TCRdb table keeps only in-frame clones and is missing some. This sample has about 52,000 clones, each found more than once. The germline V gene encodes CDR1 SGHNT and CDR2 YYREEE (reference sequence). This CDR3 is 16 amino acids long. The V end lost 2 bases, the J end lost 0 bases, and 12 bases lay between the germline ends. Concerning this clone: Its cognate antigen is unknown. The sequenced fragment ends 3 residues before the CDR3 boundary, so the rest is inferred from the germline J gene.

This chain joins TRBV5-4 and TRBJ2-1; weak D call: TRBD1 (6 bases). Sequencing was performed on peripheral blood mononuclear cells. The source of this sequence is a person between 18 and 75 years old in good health. CDR3 DNA, as far as it was read: TGTGCCAGCAGCTTTGGGGGCCTTAGCTCCTACAATGAG. Protein product: CASSFGGLSSYNE. The full CDR3 protein is CASSFGGLSSYNEQFF.